This T cell receptor beta chain emerged from a study of identical twins. Study-wide points: The study reached conclusions through statistical analysis that was cross-sectional, not following the same donors. Insertions were fewer in abundant cord blood beta clonotypes, whereas memory repertoires showed none of this pattern.

This clonotype was counted ten times or more. No antigen is known for it. Germline V CDR1 and CDR2: SGHRS, YFSETQ. With V trimmed by 2 bases and J by 4 bases, 10 bases remained unmatched. This CDR3 comprises 16 residues. A universal primer site was added by template switching, and unique molecular identifiers were carried by the cDNA. TCRdb re-called the 5' RACE reads with MiXCR, one entry per CDR3 protein. The table includes about 690,000 distinct CDR3 sequences, around 6.1% detected once. Donors uniformly comprised healthy Caucasians. The sequence came from a man younger than 30 in good health. Sample: naive T cells sorted from blood. The V call is TRBV5-1, the J call TRBJ1-1; 8 bases match TRBD1. CDR3 sequence: CASSFLGSTGGTEAFF. The DNA for the CDR3 is TGCGCCAGCAGCTTTCTGGGATCCACAGGGGGCACTGAAGCTTTCTTT.